Included here is one T cell receptor beta chain sequence, with context. The sample comes from a study of shared clonotypes between healthy human individuals. Libraries were prepared by immunoSEQ multiplex PCR; TCRdb keeps only in-frame clonotypes and omits some of them. The data show roughly 450,000 clones, with about four fifths seen just once and 10% to 15% held by the top ten. The V gene's germline CDR1 is SGHRS and CDR2 YFSETQ. CDR3 length: 16 amino acids. V lost 0 bases and J lost 5; bases outside the gene matches: 6. Researchers drew on about 90 million PBMCs for genomic DNA from unsorted samples.

Sequenced input: PBMCs. This clonotype originated in a woman in her thirties or forties in good health. Some clones in this sample may be carry-over from other donors' samples. The genes are TRBV5-1 and TRBJ2-1, with 9 bases aligning to TRBD1. The CDR3 sequence is CASSLEAGQGDNEQFF. Written as DNA, the CDR3 is TGCGCCAGCAGCTTGGAGGCGGGACAGGGCGACAATGAGCAGTTCTTC.